This TCR beta chain was identified in a study of blood T cell repertoires in COVID-19. Study as a whole: Italy, Spain and the United States were the sources of the convalescent and acute COVID-19 samples.

Assay: immunoSEQ multiplex PCR; the TCRdb copy retains only in-frame clones and omits some. Among about 45,000 clones listed, 80% were seen once. Trimming left V 0 bases short and J 2 bases short, with 12 bases between. Germline V CDR1 and CDR2: MGHRA, YSYEKL. The CDR3 length is 16 residues. The sample was peripheral blood. The clonotype originates from a man between 70 and 80 years old with acute or convalescent COVID-19. V and J are TRBV4-1 and TRBJ2-3, with D perhaps TRBD1 (5 bases). CDR3 nucleotides: TGCGCCAGCAGCCAAGACCGGACAATTCCCACAGATACGCAGTATTTT. Residues: CASSQDRTIPTDTQYF.